A single sample gave rise to the 26 T cell receptor beta chains below, sequenced in a study of cytotoxic CD8 clonotypes in ibrutinib-treated CLL. The protocol was immunoSEQ multiplex PCR, while the TCRdb copy is restricted to in-frame clones and leaves out a portion. Of 120,000 to 150,000 clones in the sample, 75% to 95% were seen once. The input for sequencing was PBMCs, taken after 12 months of ibrutinib treatment. The receptors here all came from a human donor with chronic lymphocytic leukemia.

The chain employs TRBV19 and TRBJ2-3; D is ambiguous. V was cut by 3 bases and J by 0 bases, with 7 bases left in between. The CDR3 has 14 amino acids. Germline-derived CDR1 and CDR2 are LNHDA and SQIVND (reference sequence). The CDR3 loop is CASSMWGSTDTQYF. The CDR3 bases are TGTGCCAGTAGTATGTGGGGTAGCACAGATACGCAGTATTTT.

The rearrangement joins TRBV9 to TRBJ2-1; D is possibly TRBD1 or TRBD2 (5 bases each). The V end lost 3 bases, the J end lost 0 bases, and 19 bases lay between the germline ends. This CDR3 is 18 amino acids long. Germline assignment: CDR1 SGDLS and CDR2 YYNGEE. The CDR3 protein is CASSADRWGSPSYNEQFF. The CDR3, as DNA: TGTGCCAGCAGCGCCGACCGGTGGGGGAGCCCCTCCTACAATGAGCAGTTCTTC.

With regard to this clone: It is unclear where the CDR3 begins or ends on the DNA, so no DNA is shown, and the CDR3 is as TCRdb lists it. V gene TRBV6-6 combines with J gene TRBJ1-5; TRBD1, the table's D call, lacks a check against the DNA. From its first to its last residue, the CDR3 has 15 amino acids. Germline CDR1 is MNHNY and CDR2 is SVGAGI (reference sequence). The CDR3 spells CASSSSSPGKQPQHF.

J is TRBJ1-1 and V is TRBV18; tentative D call: TRBD1 (5 bases). V lost 3 bases, J lost 1 base, and 9 bases lay in between. The CDR3 is 14 amino acids. CDR1 and CDR2 from the germline V gene are KGHSH and LQKENI. For the CDR3, the DNA is TGTGCCAGCTCACCGGGGCAGCCGAACACTGAAGCTTTCTTT. Its translation is CASSPGQPNTEAFF.

This clone showed up just once. The chain is built from TRBV19 and TRBJ2-2; D remains ambiguous. Germline loops: CDR1 LNHDA, CDR2 SQIVND (reference sequence). Trimming left V 6 bases short and J 2 bases short, with 7 bases between. This CDR3 is built from 13 residues. The CDR3 DNA is TGTGCCAGTAGGAACGGTAACACCGGGGAGCTGTTTTTT. Protein sequence: CASRNGNTGELFF.

The V gene is TRBV11-3, the J gene TRBJ2-7; D unclear. CDR3 length: 13 residues. Germline V gene lookup returns CDR1 SGHNT and CDR2 YENEEA. V was clipped by 0 bases and J by 6 bases, with 9 bases between them. In nucleotides, the CDR3 is TGTGCCAGCAGCTTAGATAACGCTGGCGAGCAGTACTTC. Translated, it gives CASSLDNAGEQYF.

The chain is built from TRBV9 and TRBJ2-2; 7 bases align to TRBD2. V shed 4 bases and J 2 bases; nucleotides not matched to a gene: 14. There are 18 residues in the CDR3. Germline values: CDR1 SGDLS, CDR2 YYNGEE. CDR3 nucleotides: TGTGCCAGCAGCACCCGATCGAAGACTAGCCGAAACACCGGGGAGCTGTTTTTT. Translating it yields CASSTRSKTSRNTGELFF. Combining the CDR3 with reference TRBV9 and TRBJ2-2 gives the whole variable domain DSGVTQTPKHLITATGQRVTLRCSPRSGDLSVYWYQQSLDQGLQFLIQYYNGEERAKGNILERFSAQQFPDLHSELNLSSLELGDSALYFCASSTRSKTSRNTGELFFGEGSRLTVL.

This clone was seen a single time. The chain employs TRBV4-2 and TRBJ2-7, with TRBD2 identical over 13 bases. The J segment lost 0 bases and the V segment lost 0 bases, leaving 8 bases of the junction unmatched. Per germline, CDR1 LGHNA and CDR2 YNFKEQ. There are 19 residues in the CDR3. Here the CDR3 DNA reads TGTGCCAGCAGCCAAGATGAGACTAGCGGGAGGCGGAGCTCCTACGAGCAGTACTTC. Residues: CASSQDETSGRRSSYEQYF.

The genes are TRBV5-1 and TRBJ2-7; TRBD2 matches at 7 bases. After removal of 4 bases from V and 4 bases from J, the junction contained 5 bases not matched to a gene. Germline loops: CDR1 SGHRS, CDR2 YFSETQ. The CDR3 runs 13 residues. The CDR3 bases are TGCGCCAGCAGCCCCGGCGGGGGATACGAGCAGTACTTC. Protein: CASSPGGGYEQYF. Using reference TRBV5-1 and TRBJ2-7 for the parts outside the CDR3, the full variable domain is KAGVTQTPRYLIKTRGQQVTLSCSPISGHRSVSWYQQTPGQGLQFLFEYFSETQRNKGNFPGRFSGRQFSNSRSEMNVSTLELGDSALYLCASSPGGGYEQYFGPGTRLTVT.

This chain connects TRBV18 to TRBJ2-7, with unresolved D. CDR1 KGHSH and CDR2 LQKENI come from the germline V gene. The germline V and J ends were trimmed by 1 base and 5 bases, with 3 bases remaining between them. The CDR3 is 11 amino acids. The CDR3 nucleotides are TGTGCCAGCTCACCACAAAACGAGCAGTACTTC. Translating it yields CASSPQNEQYF.

V is TRBV20-1 and J is TRBJ2-7; D is uncertain. The V and J ends lost 0 bases and 3 bases respectively, with 3 bases between them. The CDR3 loop spans 11 amino acids. Germline lookup yields CDR1 DFQATT and CDR2 SNEGSKA (reference sequence). Here the CDR3 DNA reads TGCAGTGCTAGAGAGGACTACGAGCAGTACTTC. Protein: CSAREDYEQYF.

This clone was picked up one time. The chain has TRBV5-5 and TRBJ2-2; D uncertain. The CDR3 has 15 amino acids. Germline V lookup: CDR1 SGHKS, CDR2 YYEKEE (reference sequence). Trimming removed 1 base at V and 2 bases at J, with 9 bases between. In DNA, the CDR3 is TGTGCCAGCAGCTTGTTAACAGCAAACACCGGGGAGCTGTTTTTT. It codes for CASSLLTANTGELFF.

CDR3 nucleotides: TGTGCCAGCAGTTTATACGCAAAAGAGACCCAGTACTTC. It codes for CASSLYAKETQYF. The rearrangement links TRBV28 to TRBJ2-5; D is ambiguous. The length of the CDR3 is 13 residues. Trimming cost V 1 base and J 3 bases, with 6 bases left between them. Germline loops: CDR1 MDHEN, CDR2 SYDVKM.

CDR3 residues: CASSLLAGQETQYF. The CDR3 DNA reads as TGCGCCAGCAGCTTGCTAGCGGGACAAGAGACCCAGTACTTC. The chain has TRBV5-1 and TRBJ2-5, with 9 bases that match TRBD2. Germline CDR1 reads SGHRS; CDR2 reads YFSETQ. The junction had 0 bases not matched to a gene; V was cut back by 1 base and J by 2 bases. This CDR3 spans 14 amino acids. Complete variable domain (other parts from reference TRBV5-1 and TRBJ2-5): KAGVTQTPRYLIKTRGQQVTLSCSPISGHRSVSWYQQTPGQGLQFLFEYFSETQRNKGNFPGRFSGRQFSNSRSEMNVSTLELGDSALYLCASSLLAGQETQYFGPGTRLLVL.

This clone was observed a single time. The V and J genes are TRBV7-2 and TRBJ2-5; 8 bases fit TRBD1. This CDR3 is built from 13 residues. V gave up 5 bases and J gave up 4 bases; unmatched junction bases: 3. Germline CDR1 reads SGHTA; CDR2 reads FQGNSA. DNA for the CDR3: TGTGCCAGCAGCACGGGACAGGCAGAGACCCAGTACTTC. Translated, it gives CASSTGQAETQYF.

The V and J genes are TRBV27 and TRBJ2-7, with 11 positions matching TRBD2. Per the germline V gene, CDR1 is MNHEY and CDR2 is SMNVEV (reference sequence). With 8 bases clipped from V and 4 bases from J, the junction kept 10 bases outside the gene matches. The CDR3 spans 15 residues. Here the CDR3 DNA reads TGTGCCAGCCTAAATCTAGCGGGAGGCCTATACGAGCAGTACTTC. As protein: CASLNLAGGLYEQYF.

This sequence joins TRBV5-1 and TRBJ2-7; 7 nucleotides match TRBD2. With 0 bases clipped from V and 5 bases from J, the junction kept 5 bases outside the gene matches. This CDR3 is built from 14 residues. The germline V gene encodes CDR1 SGHRS and CDR2 YFSETQ. The CDR3 DNA reads as TGCGCCAGCAGCTTGGGCGGGAGCCCCCACGAGCAGTACTTC. Amino acid sequence: CASSLGGSPHEQYF.

About this clone itself: The sample has other DNA sequences that encode this CDR3 too. The V gene is TRBV27, the J gene TRBJ2-7; D might be TRBD1 or TRBD2, each matching 5 bases. This CDR3 contains 14 residues. Looked up from germline, CDR1 is MNHEY and CDR2 is SMNVEV (reference sequence). Trimming took 2 bases from V and 2 from J, leaving 10 bases between them. The CDR3 reads CASSLRGVTYEQYF. The CDR3 nucleotides read TGTGCCAGCAGTTTACGAGGGGTCACCTACGAGCAGTACTTC.

The CDR3 reads CASSFNPGGMYF. CDR3 sequence (DNA): TGTGCCAGCAGTTTTAATCCAGGGGGGATGTACTTC. V is TRBV28 and J is TRBJ2-7, with D perhaps matching TRBD1 (7 bases). V was pared by 3 bases and J by 12 bases, with 15 bases between. This CDR3 region has 12 residues. Germline CDR1 is MDHEN and CDR2 is SYDVKM. Based on the CDR3 plus reference TRBV28 and TRBJ2-7, the full variable domain is DVKVTQSSRYLVKRTGEKVFLECVQDMDHENMFWYRQDPGLGLRLIYFSYDVKMKEKGDIPEGYSVSREKKERFSLILESASTNQTSMYLCASSFNPGGMYFGPGTRLTVT.

The gene calls are TRBV5-1 and TRBJ2-1; a possible D gene is TRBD2 (5 bases). V was cut by 0 bases and J by 1 base, with 8 bases left in between. Germline-derived CDR1 and CDR2 are SGHRS and YFSETQ. The CDR3 consists of 15 residues. DNA of the CDR3: TGCGCCAGCAGCTTGGGAGCGGTTTCCTACAATGAGCAGTTCTTC. This encodes CASSLGAVSYNEQFF.

This chain uses TRBV18 with TRBJ1-5; possibly TRBD1 for D (6 bases). Germline assignment: CDR1 KGHSH and CDR2 LQKENI. The CDR3 consists of 15 residues. Between the trimmed V and J ends, which lost 5 bases and 4 bases, there was a span of 15 bases. DNA for the CDR3: TGTGCCAGCTCAACGGGTTTGGGGGCGAATCAGCCCCAGCATTTT. Translation: CASSTGLGANQPQHF. The variable domain in full, completed from reference TRBV18 and TRBJ1-5, reads NAGVMQNPRHLVRRRGQEARLRCSPMKGHSHVYWYRQLPEEGLKFMVYLQKENIIDESGMPKERFSAEFPKEGPSILRIQQVVRGDSAAYFCASSTGLGANQPQHFGDGTRLSIL.

The chain joins TRBV5-1 to TRBJ2-1; a weak D match, TRBD2 (5 bases). The V gene's germline CDR1 is SGHRS and CDR2 YFSETQ. The CDR3 runs to 14 residues. V was cut by 1 base and J by 6 bases, with 11 bases left in between. CDR3 protein: CASSLRRDRNEQFF. Written as DNA, the CDR3 is TGCGCCAGCAGCTTGCGCCGGGATCGCAATGAGCAGTTCTTC.

This chain connects TRBV30 to TRBJ2-2; perhaps D is TRBD1 or TRBD2 (5 bases each). The germline V gene encodes CDR1 GTSNPN and CDR2 SVGIG (reference sequence). CDR3 length: 13 residues. The V end was cut by 3 bases, the J end by 0 bases, with 5 bases between. CDR3 nucleotide sequence: TGTGCCTGGAGGGGGGCGAACACCGGGGAGCTGTTTTTT. This translates into CAWRGANTGELFF.

The chain has TRBV15 and TRBJ1-5; D gene ambiguous. V was clipped by 0 bases and J by 5 bases, with 11 bases between them. The CDR3 contains 15 residues. Per the germline V gene, CDR1 is LNHNV and CDR2 is YYDKDF (reference sequence). The CDR3, as DNA: TGTGCCACCAGCAGAGAGAAGCGCGGGGATCAGCCCCAGCATTTT. Translating gives CATSREKRGDQPQHF.

This clone was recorded a few times. CDR3 residues: CATRTGGTGELFF. CDR3 coding DNA: TGTGCTACTAGGACCGGTGGCACCGGGGAGCTGTTTTTT. The chain uses TRBV2 and TRBJ2-2, with D perhaps TRBD2 (5 bases). Looked up from germline, CDR1 is SNHLY and CDR2 is FYNNEI. This CDR3 region has 13 residues.

The chain uses TRBV28 and TRBJ2-5, with 8 positions matching TRBD1. The V segment lost 8 bases and the J segment 5 bases; nucleotides outside the gene matches: 4. This CDR3 region has 12 residues. Per germline, CDR1 MDHEN and CDR2 SYDVKM. The CDR3 protein is CASSTGGETQYF. The CDR3 region has the DNA TGTGCCAGCTCAACAGGGGGGGAGACCCAGTACTTC.